Listed here are 18 T cell receptor beta chains from one sample, sequenced in a study of blood T cells in healthy people across ages. PCR was performed a second time for about 7 to 11 cycles using a sample-barcoded 5' primer and a J-beta primer mix. A single record per CDR3 protein comes from TCRdb applying MiXCR to the 5' RACE reads. The table lists over 1.5 million distinct CDR3 sequences, approximately 50% of them singletons. The material sequenced was blood. The source of these receptors is a woman aged 40 to 55 in good health.

J is TRBJ2-3 and V is TRBV11-2, with 7 nucleotides matching TRBD2. Germline loops: CDR1 SGHAT, CDR2 FQNNGV. The J segment lost 0 bases and the V segment lost 7 bases, leaving 13 bases of the junction unmatched. CDR3 length: 17 residues. The CDR3: CASTHNERGLSTDTQYF. The CDR3 DNA sequence: TGTGCCAGCACCCATAACGAGCGGGGCCTTAGCACAGATACGCAGTATTTT. The whole variable domain, remainder taken from reference TRBV11-2 and TRBJ2-3, is EAGVAQSPRYKIIEKRQSVAFWCNPISGHATLYWYQQILGQGPKLLIQFQNNGVVDDSQLPKDRFSAERLKGVDSTLKIQPAKLEDSAVYLCASTHNERGLSTDTQYFGPGTRLTVL.

V usage is TRBV20-1 and J usage is TRBJ2-1; maybe TRBD2 (5 bases). V was clipped by 3 bases and J by 9 bases, with 12 bases between them. Germline V gene sequence: CDR1 DFQATT, CDR2 SNEGSKA (reference sequence). The CDR3 totals 12 residues. The CDR3 region is CSASTRLSEQFF. CDR3 bases: TGCAGTGCTAGTACTAGATTAAGTGAGCAGTTCTTC.

This sequence joins TRBV6-2 or TRBV6-3 and TRBJ1-5; 7 bases match TRBD1. J lost 9 bases, V lost 6 bases, and 11 bases had no gene match. The V gene's germline CDR1 is MNHEY and CDR2 SVGEGT. This CDR3 has 14 residues. CDR3 sequence (DNA): TGTGCCAGCAGGGCAACAGGGGCCCCTCCGCCCCAGCATTTT. Its protein product is CASRATGAPPPQHF.

This clonotype turned up a few times. The chain couples TRBV9 to TRBJ2-1; 11 positions match TRBD2. The CDR3 loop spans 16 amino acids. V lost 3 bases, J lost 4 bases, and 6 bases stayed unmatched. Germline CDR1 SGDLS, CDR2 YYNGEE. CDR3 sequence (DNA): TGTGCCAGCAGCGCCCGACTAGCGGGGTCATACAATGAGCAGTTCTTC. Its protein product is CASSARLAGSYNEQFF.

V gene TRBV20-1 combines with J gene TRBJ2-3, with 13 bases lining up with TRBD2. V trimming: 0 bases; J trimming: 0 bases; junction bases outside the gene matches: 21. The CDR3 consists of 23 residues. The germline V gene encodes CDR1 DFQATT and CDR2 SNEGSKA (reference sequence). The CDR3 DNA follows: TGCAGTGCTAGAGATAGGTCCCCCCGCAAAGGGACTAGCGGGGAACCTAGCACAGATACGCAGTATTTT. This codes for CSARDRSPRKGTSGEPSTDTQYF.

The chain carries TRBV4-2 and TRBJ1-6; maybe TRBD1 (5 bases). The V gene lost 1 base and the J gene lost 0 bases, with 7 bases spanning the gap. CDR3 length: 16 amino acids. Germline CDR1 reads LGHNA; CDR2 reads YNFKEQ. The CDR3 nucleotides are TGTGCCAGCAGCCAAGGACAGAGCTCCTATAATTCACCCCTCCACTTT. This sequence encodes CASSQGQSSYNSPLHF.

This clonotype has just a few counts. The chain employs TRBV7-8 and TRBJ1-2, with D tentatively TRBD1 (5 bases). Between the trimmed V and J ends, which lost 4 bases and 8 bases, there was a span of 17 bases. The V gene's germline CDR1 is SGHVS and CDR2 FQNEAQ. This CDR3 has 14 residues. DNA for the CDR3: TGTGCCAGCAGCTCCAGGGTTCGACTATCAGGCTACACCTTC. Translation: CASSSRVRLSGYTF.

The chain combines TRBV29-1 with TRBJ2-5; D is uncertain. The CDR3 loop spans 12 amino acids. Germline values: CDR1 SQVTM, CDR2 ANQGSEA. V gave up 5 bases and J gave up 5 bases, with 12 bases separating them. The CDR3 loop reads CSVSGRQETQYF. In nucleotides, the CDR3 is TGCAGCGTTTCTGGTCGGCAGGAGACCCAGTACTTC.

With regard to this clonotype: The junction differs from germline at one of its ends, possibly a read error. The chain is built from TRBV5-1 and TRBJ2-7; 7 bases map to TRBD1. This CDR3 contains 15 residues. Germline V CDR1 and CDR2: SGHRS, YFSETQ. CDR3 protein: CAGSSWTGASYEQYF. CDR3 DNA sequence: TGCGCCGGCAGCTCCTGGACAGGCGCCTCCTACGAGCAGTACTTC.

J is TRBJ2-3 and V is TRBV12-3 or TRBV12-4; 7 nucleotides line up with TRBD2. The CDR3 covers 15 residues. The V segment lost 2 bases and the J segment 1 base; nucleotides outside the gene matches: 3. DNA of the CDR3: TGTGCCAGCAGTTTAAACCTAGCGGGCACAGATACGCAGTATTTT. Its protein is CASSLNLAGTDTQYF.

The V and J genes are TRBV5-1 and TRBJ2-3; D may be TRBD1 (5 bases). The germline V and J ends were trimmed by 1 base and 2 bases, with 11 bases remaining between them. The CDR3 has 15 residues. Germline V lookup: CDR1 SGHRS, CDR2 YFSETQ. The CDR3: CASSLYPGPTDTQYF. The CDR3 coding sequence is TGCGCCAGCAGCTTGTATCCAGGGCCCACAGATACGCAGTATTTT.

About this clonotype itself: At one boundary the junction diverges from the germline segment, which might be a read error. This chain uses TRBV4-1 with TRBJ2-6, with D perhaps matching TRBD1 or TRBD2 (5 bases each). CDR3 length: 19 amino acids. In germline, CDR1 is MGHRA, CDR2 YSYEKL. The DNA of the CDR3 is TGCGCCAGCGGCCAAGAAAAGGGGCTTGGGAGCTCTGGGGCCAACGTCCTGACTTTC. It codes for CASGQEKGLGSSGANVLTF.

This clonotype was counted between two and nine times. The rearrangement links TRBV10-3 to TRBJ2-1; D gene unclear. Trimming cost V 5 bases and J 6 bases, with 8 bases left between them. Germline lookup yields CDR1 ENHRY and CDR2 SYGVKD. This CDR3 contains 12 residues. The DNA of the CDR3 is TGTGCCATCAGTTCTACGTCCAATGAGCAGTTCTTC. Translating it yields CAISSTSNEQFF.

This clonotype was counted between two and nine times. V is TRBV20-1 and J is TRBJ2-3; 7 bases agree with TRBD2. Germline-derived CDR1 and CDR2 are DFQATT and SNEGSKA (reference sequence). The CDR3 runs to 14 residues. V lost 5 bases, J lost 6 bases, and 11 bases stayed unmatched. The CDR3, as DNA: TGCAGTGCTCCTAGGGGCGGGGGTAGGGATACGCAGTATTTT. Translating it yields CSAPRGGGRDTQYF.

This clonotype appeared a few times. The CDR3 DNA is TGTGCCGGAGTAGTAGGGGGTAATTCACCCCTCCACTTT. This codes for CAGVVGGNSPLHF. The gene calls are TRBV7-2 and TRBJ1-6; tentatively, D is TRBD1 (6 bases). V was trimmed by 11 bases and J by 6 bases, leaving 14 bases between them. CDR1 SGHTA and CDR2 FQGNSA come from the germline V gene. The CDR3 contains 13 residues.

This chain's CDR3 is CASSQEMGSNEQFF. The CDR3 nucleotides read TGCGCCAGCAGCCAAGAAATGGGAAGCAATGAGCAGTTCTTC. The genes are TRBV4-3 and TRBJ2-1; D not certain. The germline CDR1 and CDR2 sequences are LGHNA and YSLEER. Trimming took 0 bases from V and 6 from J, leaving 9 bases between them. This CDR3 has 14 amino acids.

This sequence joins TRBV7-9 and TRBJ1-6; a possible D gene is TRBD1 (5 bases). Looked up from germline, CDR1 is SEHNR and CDR2 is FQNEAQ (reference sequence). The ends were cut back, 4 bases at V and 3 bases at J, with 16 bases in the middle. The CDR3 loop spans 17 amino acids. Here the CDR3 reads CASSSPDGADYNSPLHF. The CDR3 DNA reads TGTGCCAGCAGCTCCCCCGATGGGGCAGACTATAATTCACCCCTCCACTTT. The whole variable domain, filled in from reference TRBV7-9 and TRBJ1-6, reads DTGVSQNPRHKITKRGQNVTFRCDPISEHNRLYWYRQTLGQGPEFLTYFQNEAQLEKSRLLSDRFSAERPKGSFSTLEIQRTEQGDSAMYLCASSSPDGADYNSPLHFGNGTRLTVT.

This clonotype came up a few times. The chain carries TRBV24-1 and TRBJ2-5, with 7 bases identical to TRBD2. The ends lost 5 bases at V and 5 bases at J; junction bases unmatched: 4. The CDR3 has 13 residues. The germline gives CDR1 KGHDR, CDR2 SFDVKD. The CDR3 sequence: CATSGGGRETQYF. CDR3 nucleotide sequence: TGTGCCACCAGTGGGGGGGGACGGGAGACCCAGTACTTC.